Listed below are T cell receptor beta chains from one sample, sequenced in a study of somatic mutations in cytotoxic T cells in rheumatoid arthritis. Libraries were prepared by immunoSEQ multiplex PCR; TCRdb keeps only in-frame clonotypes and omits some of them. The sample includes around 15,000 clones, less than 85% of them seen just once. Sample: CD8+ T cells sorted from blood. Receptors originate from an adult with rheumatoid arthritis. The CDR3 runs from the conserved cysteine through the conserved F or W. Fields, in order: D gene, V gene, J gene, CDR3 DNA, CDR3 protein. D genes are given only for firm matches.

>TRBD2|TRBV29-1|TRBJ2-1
TGCAGCGTCGAGGGGACTAGCGGGAGGCCGCGTAATGAGCAGTTCTTC
CSVEGTSGRPRNEQFF
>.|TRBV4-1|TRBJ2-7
TGCGCCAGCAGTCACAAGAGTTTGGGCTTGGGGGAGCAGTACTTC
CASSHKSLGLGEQYF
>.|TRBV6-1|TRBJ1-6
TGTGCCAGCAGTGAAGCGGAGGACCCGGGGTCACCCCTCCACTTT
CASSEAEDPGSPLHF
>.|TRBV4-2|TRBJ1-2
TGTGCCAGCAGCCAAGCTGCGGGGACGGGAGGCTACACCTTC
CASSQAAGTGGYTF
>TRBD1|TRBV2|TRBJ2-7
TGTGCCAGCAGCCCCCAGGGGGCCTACGAGCAGTACTTC
CASSPQGAYEQYF
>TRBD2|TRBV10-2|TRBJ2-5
TGCGCCAGCCTCCGAGCGGGAGGGCTCTCAGAGACCCAGTACTTC
CASLRAGGLSETQYF
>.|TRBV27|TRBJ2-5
TGTGCCAGCAGTTCAGGTGGGACCCAGTACTTC
CASSSGGTQYF
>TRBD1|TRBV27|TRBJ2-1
TGTGCCAGCAGTTTTACAGGGGGGTCCTACAATGAGCAGTTCTTC
CASSFTGGSYNEQFF
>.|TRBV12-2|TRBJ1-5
TGTGCAAGTCGCTTGGGGTTAGGGCCGACACTCAATCAGCCCCAGCATTTT
CASRLGLGPTLNQPQHF
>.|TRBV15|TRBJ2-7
TGTGCCACCGCATTCTTCGGGGACGTATACTTC
CATAFFGDVYF
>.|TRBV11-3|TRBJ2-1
TGTGCCAGCAGCTTAGATCCATCGGGGGCAGGTGAGCAGTTCTTC
CASSLDPSGAGEQFF
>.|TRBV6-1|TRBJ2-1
TGTGCCAGCAGTGAAGCGAGGGTTAGGAATGAGCAGTTCTTC
CASSEARVRNEQFF
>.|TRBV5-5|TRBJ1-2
TGTGCCAGCAGCTTGGAACTTTCCCTCTATGGCTACACCTTC
CASSLELSLYGYTF
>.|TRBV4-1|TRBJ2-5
TGCGCCAGCAGCCATCCGGGGCCTGAGGAGACCCAGTACTTC
CASSHPGPEETQYF
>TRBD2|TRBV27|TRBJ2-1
TGTGCCAGCAGTTTACTCCCCCTAGCGGGGAGTGGGTACAATGAGCAGTTCTTC
CASSLLPLAGSGYNEQFF
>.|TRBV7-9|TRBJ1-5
TGTGCCAGCAGCCGGGCAGGTCAGCCCCAGCATTTT
CASSRAGQPQHF
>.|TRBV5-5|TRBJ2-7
TGTGCCAGCAAGTTCTCGGACACCCCGTACGAGCAGTACTTC
CASKFSDTPYEQYF
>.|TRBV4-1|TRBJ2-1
TGCGCCAGCAGTCACGTTGGGAGCGATGAGCAGTTCTTC
CASSHVGSDEQFF
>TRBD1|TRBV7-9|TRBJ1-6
TGTGCCAGCAGCTTTAGCCAGGGGGAATCACCCCTCCACTTT
CASSFSQGESPLHF
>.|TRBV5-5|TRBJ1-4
TGTGCCAGCAGCTTGGACCTAGGGGCTAATGAAAAACTGTTTTTT
CASSLDLGANEKLFF
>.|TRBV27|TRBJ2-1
TGTGCCAGCAGGGCGCCAGCCTCCTACAATGAGCAGTTCTTC
CASRAPASYNEQFF
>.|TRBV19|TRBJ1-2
TGTGCCAGTAGTATTTTCCATGGTTTAGGTGACGGCTACACCTTC
CASSIFHGLGDGYTF
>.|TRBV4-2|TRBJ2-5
TGTGCCAGCAGCCAAGGGACACTAATCCAAGAGACCCAGTACTTC
CASSQGTLIQETQYF